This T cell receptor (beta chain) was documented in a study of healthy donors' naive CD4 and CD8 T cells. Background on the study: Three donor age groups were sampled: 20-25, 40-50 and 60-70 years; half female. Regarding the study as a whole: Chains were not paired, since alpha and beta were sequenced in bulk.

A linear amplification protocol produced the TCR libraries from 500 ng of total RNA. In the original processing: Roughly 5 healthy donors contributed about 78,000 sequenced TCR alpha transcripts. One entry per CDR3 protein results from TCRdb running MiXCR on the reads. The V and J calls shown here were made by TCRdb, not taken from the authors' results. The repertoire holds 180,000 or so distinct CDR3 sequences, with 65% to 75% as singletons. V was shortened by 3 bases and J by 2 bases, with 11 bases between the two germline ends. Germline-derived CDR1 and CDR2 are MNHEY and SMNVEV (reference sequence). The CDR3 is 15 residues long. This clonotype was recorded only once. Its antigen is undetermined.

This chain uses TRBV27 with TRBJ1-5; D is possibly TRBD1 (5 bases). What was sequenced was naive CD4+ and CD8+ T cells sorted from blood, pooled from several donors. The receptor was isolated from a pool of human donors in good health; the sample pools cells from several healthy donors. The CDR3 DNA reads TGTGCCAGCAGTTTTTCGACAGCCGGCAATCAGCCCCAGCATTTT. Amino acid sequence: CASSFSTAGNQPQHF.